One sample yielded the 6 T cell receptor beta chains listed below, sequenced in a study of Graves' ophthalmopathy and Graves' hyperthyroidism (dated by TCRdb to 2016 to 2019). Instrument on record: Illumina HiSeq 2000. TCR beta CDR3 regions were amplified from RNA transcripts for repertoire sequencing. The first round was an RT-PCR using HTBI primers with the Qiagen OneStep RT-PCR kit, and this first round was followed by a second-round multiplex PCR, then size selection and purification. The public reads were quality trimmed at Q25 with fastp and then assembled into clones with MiXCR by TCRdb, keeping productive beta chains. Each entry merges the rows of one CDR3 protein and shows their most common DNA and genes. The sample profile shows around 1.1 million distinct CDR3 sequences; 36% of them were found once. The ten largest make up approximately 10% of the sample. Material for sequencing was peripheral blood or thyroid tissue (not recorded which). The receptor set was obtained from an adult man with Graves' hyperthyroidism.

This clonotype was detected many times. At one of its ends the junction is not consistent with the germline gene, which may arise from a read error. This sequence joins TRBV19 and TRBJ1-1, with 11 positions matching TRBD1. The CDR3 sequence is 15 residues long. The germline CDR1 and CDR2 sequences are LNHDA and SQIVND (reference sequence). In nucleotides, the CDR3 is TGTGCAAGTAGAGATTGGGGGACAGGGGGTACTGAAGCTTTCTTT. Encoded protein: CASRDWGTGGTEAFF.

This clonotype turned up a few times. This chain joins TRBV9 and TRBJ1-4, with 7 bases fitting TRBD1. The V segment lost 4 bases and the J segment 6 bases; nucleotides outside the gene matches: 12. Germline CDR1 SGDLS, CDR2 YYNGEE. The length of the CDR3 is 16 residues. The CDR3 DNA sequence: TGTGCCAGCAGCCCACGCTTACAGGGGCCGGATGAAAAACTGTTTTTT. It specifies CASSPRLQGPDEKLFF.

Comments on this clonotype: A much larger clone lies a single base off, so this may be a read error. The chain employs TRBV7-9 and TRBJ2-6; D may match TRBD1 or TRBD2 (5 bases each). Germline CDR1 and CDR2: SEHNR and FQNEAQ (reference sequence). The CDR3 extends over 15 amino acids. The germline V and J ends were trimmed by 5 bases and 0 bases, with 8 bases remaining between them. The CDR3 region is CASSPGASGANVLTF. CDR3 coding DNA: TGTGCCAGCAGCCCCGGGGCCTCTGGGGCCAACGTCCTGACTTTC.

The chain couples TRBV9 to TRBJ2-2; weak D call: TRBD2 (6 bases). Trimming cost V 4 bases and J 1 base, with 11 bases left between them. CDR1 and CDR2 from the germline V gene are SGDLS and YYNGEE. There are 15 residues in the CDR3. The CDR3 nucleotides read TGTGCCAGCAGCCCGGGACTCAGGAACACCGGGGAGCTGTTTTTT. It translates to CASSPGLRNTGELFF.

The CDR3 region has the DNA TGTGCCAGCAGTTCCCCTTCTAGGACAGGAGGGCGGCCCCTCCACTTT. As protein: CASSSPSRTGGRPLHF. J is TRBJ1-6 and V is TRBV6-5; 7 bases fit TRBD1. The CDR3 is 16 amino acids. Germline V gives CDR1 MNHEY, CDR2 SVGAGI. V gave up 4 bases and J gave up 13 bases; unmatched junction bases: 16.

This clonotype was counted ten times or more. The chain joins TRBV20-1 to TRBJ2-7; TRBD2 aligns across 13 bases. This CDR3 is 13 amino acids long. Germline-derived CDR1 and CDR2 are DFQATT and SNEGSKA (reference sequence). This CDR3 is CAPRTSGSYEQYF. The CDR3 DNA reads as TGCGCGCCACGGACTAGCGGGAGCTACGAGCAGTACTTC.